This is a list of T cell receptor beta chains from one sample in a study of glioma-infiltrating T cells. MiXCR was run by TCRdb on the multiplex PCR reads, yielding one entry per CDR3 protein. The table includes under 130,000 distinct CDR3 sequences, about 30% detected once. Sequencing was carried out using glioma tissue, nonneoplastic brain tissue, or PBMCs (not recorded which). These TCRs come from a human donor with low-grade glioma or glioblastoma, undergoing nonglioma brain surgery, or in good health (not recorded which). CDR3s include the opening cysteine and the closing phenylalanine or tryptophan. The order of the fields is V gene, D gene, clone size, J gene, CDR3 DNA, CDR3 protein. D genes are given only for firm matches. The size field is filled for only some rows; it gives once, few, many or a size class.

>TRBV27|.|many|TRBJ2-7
TGTGCCAGCAGCCTTCAGAGCGGGCTCCCCTACGAGCAGTACTTC
CASSLQSGLPYEQYF
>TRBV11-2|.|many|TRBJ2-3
TGTGCCAGCAGCCTGGGAAGGGGCGGAGATACGCAGTATTTT
CASSLGRGGDTQYF
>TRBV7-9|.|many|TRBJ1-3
TGTGCCAGCAGCTTAGGAGAGGGAAACACCATATATTTT
CASSLGEGNTIYF
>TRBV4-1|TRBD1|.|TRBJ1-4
TGCGCCAGCAGCCAAGATCTCGCCATGGGGGACAGAACTAATGAAAAACTGTTTTTT
CASSQDLAMGDRTNEKLFF
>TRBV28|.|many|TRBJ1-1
TGTGCCAGCACCATTGACCCGAGTCCTGAAGCTTTCTTT
CASTIDPSPEAFF
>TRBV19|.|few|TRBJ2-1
TGTGCCAGTAAGAGGGAACTAGCAGCCATTAGGAATGAGCAGTTCTTC
CASKRELAAIRNEQFF
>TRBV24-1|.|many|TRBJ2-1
TGTGCCACCAGTGATTTTCCGAGCAATGAGCAGTTCTTC
CATSDFPSNEQFF
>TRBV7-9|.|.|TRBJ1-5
TGTGCCAGCAGCTTAGACCCTGGGGGGGCTAGCAATCAGCCCCAGCATTTT
CASSLDPGGASNQPQHF
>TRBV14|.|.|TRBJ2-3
TGTGCCAGCAGAAGGGGGGGGCCGACAGATACGCAGTATTTT
CASRRGGPTDTQYF
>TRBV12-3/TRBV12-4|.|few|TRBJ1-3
TGTGCCAGCTCTACAGGGTCGGGAAACACCATATATTTT
CASSTGSGNTIYF
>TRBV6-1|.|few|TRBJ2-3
TGTGCCAGCAGTTTATCCTTCGGAGATACGCAGTATTTT
CASSLSFGDTQYF
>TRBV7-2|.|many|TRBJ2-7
TGTGCCAGCAACCTGATGGGGGGTTCCTACGAGCAGTACTTC
CASNLMGGSYEQYF
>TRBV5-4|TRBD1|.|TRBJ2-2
TGTGCCAGCAGCCCCGGACAGGGGGCCACCGGGGAGCTGTTTTTT
CASSPGQGATGELFF
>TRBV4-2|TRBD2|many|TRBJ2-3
TGTGCCAGCAGCCAAGGGACTAGCGGGGGGGCCGAAGATACGCAGTATTTT
CASSQGTSGGAEDTQYF
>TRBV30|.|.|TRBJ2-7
TGTGCCTGGAGTATCGGACCCGTGAACGAGCAGTACTTC
CAWSIGPVNEQYF
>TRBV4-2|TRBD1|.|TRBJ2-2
TGTGCCAGCCGGGAAGAGACAGGGGTTCAAACCGGGGAGCTGTTTTTT
CASREETGVQTGELFF
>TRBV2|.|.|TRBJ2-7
TGTGCCAGCAGCGGGGGACAGAGCTACGAGCAGTACTTC
CASSGGQSYEQYF
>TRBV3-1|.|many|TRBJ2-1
TGTGCCAGCAGCCAAGCCCAGGGGGGTGGTGAGCAGTTCTTC
CASSQAQGGGEQFF
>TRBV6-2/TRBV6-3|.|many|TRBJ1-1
TGTGCCAGCAGTTACTCGTTTTTAACGGGACCCCGAAGTACTGAAGCTTTCTTT
CASSYSFLTGPRSTEAFF
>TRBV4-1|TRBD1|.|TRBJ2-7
TGCGCCAGCAGCCAGGGACAGGGGGTCTCCTACGAGCAGTACTTC
CASSQGQGVSYEQYF
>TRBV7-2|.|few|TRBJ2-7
TGTGCCAGCAGCTTGTCCCCAGGGGTAGCCTACGAGCAGTACTTC
CASSLSPGVAYEQYF
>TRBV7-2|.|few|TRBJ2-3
TGTGCCAGCAGCCTCGGGACAACTCCTACAGATACGCAGTATTTT
CASSLGTTPTDTQYF
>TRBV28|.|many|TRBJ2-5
TGTGCCAGCAGTCCCCGTGGAGCGCCTTTAGAGACCCAGTACTTC
CASSPRGAPLETQYF
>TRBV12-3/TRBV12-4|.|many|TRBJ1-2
TGTGCCAGCAGTTTCGAACTCTATGGCTACACCTTC
CASSFELYGYTF
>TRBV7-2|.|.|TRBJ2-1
TGTGCCAGCAGATTGGGCCTGTACAATGAGCAGTTCTTC
CASRLGLYNEQFF
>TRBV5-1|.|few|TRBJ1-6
TGCGCCAGCAGCTTGGTAGGAGATCCGAATTCACCCCTCCACTTT
CASSLVGDPNSPLHF
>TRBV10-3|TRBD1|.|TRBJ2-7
TGTGGCACCCGCCCAGGGGGATACGAGCAGTACTTC
CGTRPGGYEQYF
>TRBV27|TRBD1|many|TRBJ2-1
TGTGCCAGCAGTGGGGGTCAGGGGGCGCAGTACAATGAGCAGTTCTTC
CASSGGQGAQYNEQFF
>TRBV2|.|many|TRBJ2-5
TGTGCCAGCAGTATGTCGGGAGAGACCCAGTACTTC
CASSMSGETQYF
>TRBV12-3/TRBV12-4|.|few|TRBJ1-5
TGTGCCAGCAGTAAAGCGTCGGCTAGCAATCAGCCCCAGCATTTT
CASSKASASNQPQHF
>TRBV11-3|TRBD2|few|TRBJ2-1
TGTGCCAGCAGCTCTCGGGCGGGGGGGCTCAGGAATGAGCAGTTCTTC
CASSSRAGGLRNEQFF
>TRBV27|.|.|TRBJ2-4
TGTGCCAGCAGGGGGCTATCAGGGAGAAGGGGAAACATTCAGTACTTC
CASRGLSGRRGNIQYF
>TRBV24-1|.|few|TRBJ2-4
TGTGCCACCAGTGATTACCCAAGGTCGGGGCCCTTTCACATTCAGTACTTC
CATSDYPRSGPFHIQYF
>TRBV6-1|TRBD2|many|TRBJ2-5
TGTGCCAGCAGTATCCTAGCGGGCATACAAGAGACCCAGTACTTC
CASSILAGIQETQYF
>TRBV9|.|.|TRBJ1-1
TGTGCCAGCAGCCCGCGGTCAACGCAAACTGAAGCTTTCTTT
CASSPRSTQTEAFF
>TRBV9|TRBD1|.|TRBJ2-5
TGTGCCAGCAGCACAGGGACAGGGGAAGAGACCCAGTACTTC
CASSTGTGEETQYF
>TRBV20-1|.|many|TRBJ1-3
TGCAGTGCTAGCCGCGTGTTTACTCCTGGAAACACCATATATTTT
CSASRVFTPGNTIYF
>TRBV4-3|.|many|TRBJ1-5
TGCGCCAGCAGCCAGAAAGGGGGGGACGGCAATCAGCCCCAGCATTTT
CASSQKGGDGNQPQHF
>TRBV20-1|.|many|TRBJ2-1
TGCAGTGCTAGAGTCGGCCCAGCGGTCCATGAGCAGTTCTTC
CSARVGPAVHEQFF
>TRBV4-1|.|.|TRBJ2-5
TGCGCCATCCCGGGGGCAAATGAGACCAAGTACTTC
CAIPGANETKYF
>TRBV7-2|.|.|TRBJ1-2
TGTGCCAGCAGCACCCACAGACAGACGTTAGCTAACTATGGCTGCACCTTC
CASSTHRQTLANYGCTF
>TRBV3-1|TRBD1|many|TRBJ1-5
TGTGCCAGCAGCCAAGAGCCACCCACAGGGGACAATCAGCCCCAGCATTTT
CASSQEPPTGDNQPQHF
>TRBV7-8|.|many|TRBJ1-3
TGTGCCAGCAGCTTCGTAGGCGACTCTGGAAACACCATATATTTT
CASSFVGDSGNTIYF
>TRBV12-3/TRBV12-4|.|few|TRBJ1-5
TGTGCCAGCAGTTTGGCTTCAGGGGTGCGTCAGCCCCAGCATTTT
CASSLASGVRQPQHF
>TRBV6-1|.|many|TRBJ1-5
TGTGCCAGCAGTTATAGTGCGGACAGCAATCAGCCCCAGCATTTT
CASSYSADSNQPQHF
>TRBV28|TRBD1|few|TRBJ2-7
TGTGCCGGCAGCTGGGCGAGGGACAGTCCCTACGGGCAGTACTTC
CAGSWARDSPYGQYF
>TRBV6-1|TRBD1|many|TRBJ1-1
TGTGCCACCACCCGGGACAGGTCCCTTGAAGCTTTCTTT
CATTRDRSLEAFF
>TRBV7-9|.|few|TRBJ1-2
TGTGCCAGCAGCTTCACAGGAGATGGTGGCTACACCTTC
CASSFTGDGGYTF
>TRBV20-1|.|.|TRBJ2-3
TGCAGTGCTAGCCGGGGCGACCGGGGAAGTACAGATACGCAGTATTTT
CSASRGDRGSTDTQYF
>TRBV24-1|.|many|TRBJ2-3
TGTGCCACCAGTGATTTCCAGGGTGCGGGCACAGATACGCAGTATTTT
CATSDFQGAGTDTQYF
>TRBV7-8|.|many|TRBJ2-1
TGTGCCAGCAGCTTACAGTGGAGTTCCTACAATGAGCAGTTCTTC
CASSLQWSSYNEQFF
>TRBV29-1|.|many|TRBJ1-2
TGCAGCGGGGGGGCGGATGGCTACACCTTC
CSGGADGYTF
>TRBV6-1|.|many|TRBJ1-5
TGTGCCAGCAGTAAGGGACAACTCAATCAGCCCCAGCATTTT
CASSKGQLNQPQHF
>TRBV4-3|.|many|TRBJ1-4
TGCGCCAGCAGCCGTAGACAGGCGGATGAAAAACTGTTTTTT
CASSRRQADEKLFF
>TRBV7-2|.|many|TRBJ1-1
TGTGCCAGCAGCTCCGGTCCCCTTTACACTGAAGCTTTCTTT
CASSSGPLYTEAFF
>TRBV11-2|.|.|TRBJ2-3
TGTGCCAGCAGTCTTAGCGGTAGCACAGATACGCAGTATTTT
CASSLSGSTDTQYF
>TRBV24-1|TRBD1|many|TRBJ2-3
TGTGCCACCAGTGATTTTGGACAGGGCACAGATACGCAGTATTTT
CATSDFGQGTDTQYF
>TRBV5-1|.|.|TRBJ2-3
TGCGCCAGCAGCTTAAATCCTTCTAGCACAGATACGCAGTATTTT
CASSLNPSSTDTQYF
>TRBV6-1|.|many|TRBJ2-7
TGTGCCAGCGAAACGTCCTCCTACGAGCAGTACTTC
CASETSSYEQYF
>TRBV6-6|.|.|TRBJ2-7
TGTGCCAGCAGTTACGGGCGACAGTACAATGAGCAGTATTTC
CASSYGRQYNEQYF